This T cell receptor beta chain was recovered during a study of blood T cell repertoires in COVID-19. The CDR3 length is 14 residues. Looked up from germline, CDR1 is SGHVS and CDR2 is FQNEAQ. Trimming stripped 4 bases from V and 3 bases from J, with 10 bases between. Original processing methods: Nucleated cell number was recorded as an estimate derived from reference gene primer amplification. The table came from immunoSEQ multiplex PCR; TCRdb's copy has only in-frame clones and leaves some out. V, J and clone size derive from that table, while D and trimming were established from the DNA sequence. This sample has 130,000 to 150,000 clones, with approximately 88% found just once. This clone has only a few counts.

This TCR was sampled from a man in his forties with acute COVID-19. The V call is TRBV7-8, the J call TRBJ1-5, with a tentative D call TRBD1 (6 bases). Sequencing input: PBMCs or T cells enriched from blood (not recorded which). CDR3 residues: CASSSTGPNQPQHF. The CDR3 DNA is TGTGCCAGCAGCTCAACAGGGCCCAATCAGCCCCAGCATTTT.